The 26 T cell receptor beta chains given below trace back to one sample, sequenced in a study of T cell repertoires in cytomegalovirus infection. TCRdb re-called the reads with MiXCR, one entry per CDR3 protein. The table lists roughly 630,000 distinct CDR3 sequences, 20% to 25% of them singletons. The material sequenced was CD8+ T cells from PBMCs. These receptors came from a human donor in good health (CMV status not recorded). Some clones in this sample may be carry-over from other donors' samples.

This clonotype was observed at least ten times. J is TRBJ2-1 and V is TRBV7-9; D is undetermined. Trimming cost V 7 bases and J 4 bases, with 14 bases left between them. Germline V CDR1 and CDR2: SEHNR, FQNEAQ (reference sequence). The CDR3 is 14 residues long. The CDR3 loop reads CASKDGRTYNEQFF. CDR3 coding DNA: TGTGCCAGCAAGGACGGTCGAACTTACAATGAGCAGTTCTTC. Full variable domain (missing parts from reference TRBV7-9 and TRBJ2-1): DTGVSQNPRHKITKRGQNVTFRCDPISEHNRLYWYRQTLGQGPEFLTYFQNEAQLEKSRLLSDRFSAERPKGSFSTLEIQRTEQGDSAMYLCASKDGRTYNEQFFGPGTRLTVL.

Many counts were recorded for this clonotype. V gene TRBV7-2 combines with J gene TRBJ1-2, with unresolved D. This CDR3 has 13 amino acids. Trimming stripped 5 bases from V and 0 bases from J, with 7 bases between. The germline V gene has CDR1 SGHTA and CDR2 FQGNSA. This CDR3 is CASSPSSNYGYTF. The CDR3 nucleotides are TGTGCCAGCAGCCCCAGTTCTAACTATGGCTACACCTTC.

CDR3 amino acids: CAIKIQGASGNTIYF. The CDR3 DNA follows: TGTGCCATCAAGATACAGGGGGCGTCCGGAAACACCATATATTTT. The chain combines TRBV10-3 with TRBJ1-3; TRBD1 matches at 9 bases. Per the germline V gene, CDR1 is ENHRY and CDR2 is SYGVKD. The CDR3 extends over 15 amino acids. V shed 7 bases and J 4 bases; nucleotides not matched to a gene: 8.

The rearrangement links TRBV20-1 to TRBJ2-7; maybe TRBD2 (6 bases). The CDR3 sequence is 13 residues long. V lost 6 bases and J lost 4, with 16 bases in between. Germline values: CDR1 DFQATT, CDR2 SNEGSKA (reference sequence). DNA for the CDR3: TGCAGTGCCACCGGGACTGAAGATTACGAGCAGTACGTC. Translated: CSATGTEDYEQYV.

This clonotype has a handful of counts. This rearrangement joins TRBV4-2 to TRBJ1-2; D is unresolved. The CDR3 runs 13 residues. The germline V gene encodes CDR1 LGHNA and CDR2 YNFKEQ. Trimming removed 0 bases at V and 3 bases at J, with 5 bases between. CDR3 sequence reads: CASSQDGYYGYTF. CDR3 nucleotides: TGTGCCAGCAGCCAAGATGGATACTATGGCTACACCTTC.

This clonotype has just one count. The chain links TRBV6-5 to TRBJ2-3; D is unresolved. Germline values: CDR1 MNHEY, CDR2 SVGAGI. The CDR3 runs to 18 residues. V was cut by 0 bases and J by 1 base, with 17 bases left in between. The CDR3 spells CASSYSTLLALGTDTQYF. The CDR3 region has the DNA TGTGCCAGCAGTTACTCCACCCTCCTGGCCCTTGGCACAGATACGCAGTATTTT.

This clonotype was detected only a few times. V usage is TRBV4-1 and J usage is TRBJ1-6; no reliable D call. The CDR3 loop spans 13 amino acids. Trimming pared 3 bases from V and 9 bases from J, leaving 9 bases between. Germline CDR1 reads MGHRA; CDR2 reads YSYEKL. The CDR3 DNA follows: TGCGCCAGCAGCCACCCTGGAAGTTCACCCCTCCACTTT. Its translation: CASSHPGSSPLHF.

V usage is TRBV20-1 and J usage is TRBJ1-2; D not certain. V dropped 2 bases and J dropped 1 base, with 5 bases sitting between them. Germline-derived CDR1 and CDR2 are DFQATT and SNEGSKA (reference sequence). The CDR3 contains 12 residues. The CDR3 DNA follows: TGCAGTGCTAGACTCCTTAACTATGGCTACACCTTC. Its translation: CSARLLNYGYTF.

This clonotype was picked up many times. CDR3 coding DNA: TGTGCCAGCAGTTACCCATATGCCGACAGGGTTGGCTACACCTTC. Translating gives CASSYPYADRVGYTF. The rearrangement links TRBV6-6 to TRBJ1-2, with TRBD1 matching over 7 bases. V shed 2 bases and J 7 bases; nucleotides not matched to a gene: 10. In germline, CDR1 is MNHNY, CDR2 SVGAGI (reference sequence). The CDR3 has 15 residues.

This clonotype appeared a few times. This chain uses TRBV19 with TRBJ2-1; 9 nucleotides agree with TRBD2. The length of the CDR3 is 14 residues. Per germline, CDR1 LNHDA and CDR2 SQIVND (reference sequence). The V and J ends lost 1 base and 7 bases, in that order; junction bases with no gene match: 2. The DNA for the CDR3 is TGTGCCAGTAGTATAGTTGGACTAGCGAATGAGCAGTTCTTC. The encoded protein is CASSIVGLANEQFF.

This clonotype occurred a few times. CDR3 amino acids: CASSSHGERGLAKNIQYF. The CDR3 nucleotides read TGTGCCAGCAGCTCACACGGGGAGCGGGGGCTAGCCAAAAACATTCAGTACTTC. J is TRBJ2-4 and V is TRBV9; 8 nucleotides align to TRBD2. Unmatched junction bases numbered 12, after V lost 4 bases and J lost 0 bases. Per germline, CDR1 SGDLS and CDR2 YYNGEE. The CDR3 is 18 residues long.

The V gene is TRBV29-1, the J gene TRBJ2-5, with TRBD1 matching over 10 bases. The CDR3 consists of 14 residues. CDR1 and CDR2 (germline): SQVTM, ANQGSEA. Trimming at V came to 7 bases and at J to 5 bases, leaving 10 bases not matched to a gene. The CDR3 sequence: CSAPGQGSSETQYF. DNA of the CDR3: TGCAGCGCCCCGGGACAGGGGAGTTCGGAGACCCAGTACTTC.

The chain employs TRBV7-2 and TRBJ2-1; D ambiguous. The CDR3 length is 15 residues. V gave up 5 bases and J gave up 8 bases, with 19 bases separating them. The germline V gene encodes CDR1 SGHTA and CDR2 FQGNSA. CDR3 residues: CASSQFFLGIDEQFF. The CDR3 bases are TGTGCCAGCAGCCAATTCTTCCTAGGTATTGATGAGCAGTTCTTC.

This clonotype has only a few counts. The chain carries TRBV28 and TRBJ2-7; D may be TRBD2 (6 bases). This CDR3 contains 14 residues. Germline CDR1 reads MDHEN; CDR2 reads SYDVKM. Trimming removed 4 bases at V and 3 bases at J, with 13 bases between. CDR3 nucleotide sequence: TGTGCCAGCAGTTCTCCGGGGGAGTTCTACGAGCAGTACTTC. The encoded protein is CASSSPGEFYEQYF.

This sequence joins TRBV9 and TRBJ1-1; 7 nucleotides agree with TRBD1. Germline CDR1 and CDR2: SGDLS and YYNGEE. Trimming cost V 6 bases and J 5 bases; bases outside gene matches: 16. The CDR3 contains 16 residues. CDR3 in DNA: TGTGCCAGCACCTTCGGCCCTCAGGGGGGGTTGACTGAAGCTTTCTTT. Translated, it gives CASTFGPQGGLTEAFF.

This chain connects TRBV28 to TRBJ2-7, with D unclear. V was cut by 6 bases and J by 5 bases, with 14 bases left in between. Germline lookup yields CDR1 MDHEN and CDR2 SYDVKM. The CDR3 is 13 amino acids. DNA for the CDR3: TGTGCCAGCAGCCCAGACTCCTTCCACGAGCAGTACGTC. It yields the protein CASSPDSFHEQYV.

This clonotype was picked up a small number of times. The chain recombines TRBV6-5 with TRBJ2-3; D remains ambiguous. Germline CDR1 and CDR2: MNHEY and SVGAGI. V lost 0 bases, J lost 5 bases, and 9 bases lay in between. CDR3 length equals 14 residues. The CDR3 region has the DNA TGTGCCAGCAGTTACTCGACCCAGCGAGATACGCAGTATTTT. Protein: CASSYSTQRDTQYF.

V usage is TRBV28 and J usage is TRBJ2-1, with TRBD1 identical over 12 bases. The CDR3 covers 18 residues. The V segment lost 2 bases and the J segment 8 bases; nucleotides outside the gene matches: 13. Germline V lookup: CDR1 MDHEN, CDR2 SYDVKM. The CDR3 spells CASSLRRDRGRSRYEQFF. CDR3 coding DNA: TGTGCCAGCAGTTTAAGAAGGGACAGGGGGCGCAGTCGTTATGAGCAGTTCTTC. The entire variable domain, with the rest obtained from reference TRBV28 and TRBJ2-1, is as follows: DVKVTQSSRYLVKRTGEKVFLECVQDMDHENMFWYRQDPGLGLRLIYFSYDVKMKEKGDIPEGYSVSREKKERFSLILESASTNQTSMYLCASSLRRDRGRSRYEQFFGPGTRLTVL.

Many counts were recorded for this clonotype. V is TRBV7-9 and J is TRBJ2-1; 8 bases are shared with TRBD2. The CDR3 spans 15 residues. CDR1 and CDR2 from the germline V gene are SEHNR and FQNEAQ (reference sequence). V trimming: 1 base; J trimming: 7 bases; junction bases outside the gene matches: 6. CDR3 bases: TGTGCCAGCAGCTTAGGGAGCGGGGGAAGAAATGAGCAGTTCTTC. Its translation is CASSLGSGGRNEQFF.

The chain combines TRBV6-6 with TRBJ2-5; TRBD2 matches at 8 bases. This CDR3 is 15 amino acids long. CDR1 MNHNY and CDR2 SVGAGI come from the germline V gene (reference sequence). With 1 base clipped from V and 1 base from J, the junction kept 2 bases outside the gene matches. The CDR3 reads CASSYFGGAQETQYF. The CDR3 DNA sequence: TGTGCCAGCAGTTACTTCGGGGGGGCCCAAGAGACCCAGTACTTC.

In its sample, this clonotype was seen a few times. The chain links TRBV20-1 to TRBJ2-7, with 7 bases identical to TRBD1. The germline V gene encodes CDR1 DFQATT and CDR2 SNEGSKA (reference sequence). This CDR3 contains 13 residues. Trimming removed 6 bases from V and 3 bases from J; junction bases left unmatched: 8. CDR3 loop: CSARWDRDYEQYF. The CDR3 bases are TGCAGTGCCCGCTGGGACAGAGACTACGAGCAGTACTTC.

This clonotype has more than one count but fewer than ten. The rearrangement uses TRBV20-1 and TRBJ2-1; 7 nucleotides match TRBD2. CDR3 length: 15 amino acids. Germline trimming cut 1 base from V and 0 bases from J; bases unmatched to any gene: 3. CDR1 is DFQATT, CDR2 SNEGSKA, per germline (reference sequence). This CDR3 reads CSARGRDYSYNEQFF. The CDR3 region has the DNA TGCAGTGCTAGAGGTCGGGACTACTCCTACAATGAGCAGTTCTTC.

Comment on this clonotype: Germline and junction disagree at one end, which may indicate a read error. This chain uses TRBV13 with TRBJ2-3; 9 bases fit TRBD2. Germline V gene data show CDR1 as PRHDT and CDR2 as FYEKMQ (reference sequence). The length of the CDR3 is 14 residues. This CDR3 reads CACSFSGGQDTQYF. CDR3 nucleotides: TGTGCCTGCAGCTTTAGCGGGGGACAAGATACGCAGTATTTT.

On this clonotype itself: A much larger clone lies one base from this, so it may be a read error. This sequence joins TRBV27 and TRBJ2-1; possibly TRBD1 for D (6 bases). Germline V gene lookup returns CDR1 MNHEY and CDR2 SMNVEV (reference sequence). Deletions cut 7 bases from V and 4 bases from J, with 8 bases between. The CDR3 has 12 residues. Here the CDR3 DNA reads TGTGCCAGCAAAGACAGGTACAATGAGCAGTTCTTC. Protein sequence: CASKDRYNEQFF.

The genes are TRBV7-9 and TRBJ1-1; D call uncertain. The CDR3 is made up of 12 amino acids. The germline V and J ends were trimmed by 4 bases and 7 bases, with 10 bases remaining between them. Germline CDR1 SEHNR, CDR2 FQNEAQ (reference sequence). CDR3 region: CASSSPGVEAFF. As DNA, the CDR3 is TGTGCCAGCAGCTCCCCCGGTGTTGAAGCTTTCTTT.

This rearrangement joins TRBV2 to TRBJ1-1; D possibly corresponds to TRBD1 (6 bases). Per the germline V gene, CDR1 is SNHLY and CDR2 is FYNNEI. This CDR3 region has 14 residues. V was cut by 4 bases and J by 4 bases, with 13 bases left in between. CDR3 nucleotides: TGTGCCAGCAGTGCAACAGGGTTGGTCACTGAAGCTTTCTTT. As protein: CASSATGLVTEAFF.